This entry features one T cell receptor (beta chain) sequence. The V and J ends lost 4 bases and 4 bases, in that order; junction bases with no gene match: 7. Germline V gene lookup returns CDR1 SGDLS and CDR2 YYNGEE. The CDR3 loop spans 14 amino acids. The data originate from a study of blood T cell repertoires in COVID-19. Turning to the study itself: The samples span acute and convalescent COVID-19 from the United States, Italy and Spain. PBMCs, B-cell-depleted T cells, or T cells provided the cDNA or gDNA that made up the material.

Per the original methods: Reference gene primer amplification in the assay estimated nucleated cell counts. Repertoires were generated with immunoSEQ multiplex PCR, while TCRdb's copy carries only in-frame clones and drops some. The DNA was the basis for D and trimming; V, J and clone size are from that table. The table lists over 25,000 clones, roughly nine tenths of them singletons. Source material: peripheral blood. This TCR derives from a human donor with active COVID-19. The donor label of this sample is uncertain. The chain couples TRBV9 to TRBJ2-7, with 8 bases fitting TRBD2. The CDR3 sequence: CASSPGTSWYEQYF. CDR3 DNA: TGTGCCAGCAGCCCCGGGACTAGTTGGTACGAGCAGTACTTC.